A single sample gave rise to the 19 T cell receptor beta chains below, sequenced in a study of T cells after yellow fever vaccination. TCRdb analysed the 5' RACE reads with MiXCR anew, one entry per CDR3 protein. The table lists a few hundred thousand distinct CDR3 sequences, about 4% of them singletons. Sequenced material: PBMCs, taken 5 days after the yellow fever booster vaccination. The receptor set was obtained from a man younger than 30 who received the YFV17D yellow fever vaccine.

This clonotype occurred a few times. The chain carries TRBV12-3 or TRBV12-4 and TRBJ2-7, with D hard to call. The V and J ends lost 2 bases and 1 base respectively, with 6 bases between them. CDR3 length equals 13 residues. The CDR3 coding sequence is TGTGCCAGCAGTTTACACAAATCCTACGAGCAGTACTTC. This encodes CASSLHKSYEQYF.

The rearrangement joins TRBV5-5 to TRBJ2-3; no firm D call. The CDR3 loop spans 12 amino acids. Trimming pared 4 bases from V and 6 bases from J, leaving 9 bases between. Germline lookup yields CDR1 SGHKS and CDR2 YYEKEE (reference sequence). The CDR3 loop is CASSVWRDTQYF. In DNA, the CDR3 is TGTGCCAGCAGCGTCTGGCGGGATACGCAGTATTTT.

This clonotype was observed a few times. The chain is built from TRBV20-1 and TRBJ1-2, with D perhaps TRBD1 (6 bases). Between the trimmed V and J ends, which lost 4 bases and 8 bases, there was a span of 17 bases. This CDR3 region has 13 residues. The germline gives CDR1 DFQATT, CDR2 SNEGSKA (reference sequence). CDR3 loop: CSANRGAGSGYTF. In DNA, the CDR3 is TGCAGTGCTAATAGGGGGGCCGGGAGCGGCTACACCTTC.

This clonotype was observed at least ten times. The chain is built from TRBV28 and TRBJ2-7; 8 nucleotides match TRBD2. The CDR3 runs 15 residues. The V gene end was trimmed by 5 bases and the J gene end by 3 bases; junction bases not matched to a gene: 9. The germline V gene has CDR1 MDHEN and CDR2 SYDVKM. CDR3 sequence reads: CASSTPSGRVYEQYF. As DNA, the CDR3 is TGTGCCAGCAGTACTCCGAGCGGGAGAGTCTACGAGCAGTACTTC.

This clonotype came up many times. The chain links TRBV21-1 to TRBJ2-7; TRBD1, the table's D call, was not compared with the DNA. TRBV21-1 is termed a pseudogene. The CDR3 runs 20 residues. The CDR3: CASTLKGLRDRDRALYEQYV. The CDR3 bases are TGTGCCAGCACCCTTAAAGGTCTGCGAGATCGGGACAGGGCTCTCTACGAGCAGTACGTC.

The chain carries TRBV6-2 or TRBV6-3 and TRBJ1-5; D is uncertain. CDR3 length: 17 amino acids. The V gene lost 2 bases and the J gene lost 0 bases, with 14 bases spanning the gap. Per the germline V gene, CDR1 is MNHEY and CDR2 is SVGEGT. Here the CDR3 reads CASSYAPHGGSNQPQHF. For the CDR3, the DNA is TGTGCCAGCAGTTACGCACCGCACGGAGGTAGCAATCAGCCCCAGCATTTT.

This clonotype was seen a few times. This rearrangement joins TRBV5-5 to TRBJ1-1, with TRBD1 as a possible D gene (5 bases). Trimming cost V 0 bases and J 8 bases, with 14 bases left between them. Germline assignment: CDR1 SGHKS and CDR2 YYEKEE (reference sequence). There are 14 residues in the CDR3. DNA of the CDR3: TGTGCCAGCAGCTTGGTGGCAGGGCTTTTCGAAGCTTTCTTT. Translating it yields CASSLVAGLFEAFF. The variable domain in full, with the rest retrieved from reference TRBV5-5 and TRBJ1-1, is DAGVTQSPTHLIKTRGQQVTLRCSPISGHKSVSWYQQVLGQGPQFIFQYYEKEERGRGNFPDRFSARQFPNYSSELNVNALLLGDSALYLCASSLVAGLFEAFFGQGTRLTVV.

The rearrangement uses TRBV5-1 and TRBJ1-6; D gene uncertain. V was clipped by 2 bases and J by 0 bases, with 3 bases between them. The CDR3 contains 14 residues. In germline, CDR1 is SGHRS, CDR2 YFSETQ. CDR3 sequence reads: CASSLGSYNSPLHF. The CDR3 DNA reads as TGCGCCAGCAGCTTAGGCTCCTATAATTCACCCCTCCACTTT.

V gene TRBV4-1 combines with J gene TRBJ1-1; D gene unclear. Per the germline V gene, CDR1 is MGHRA and CDR2 is YSYEKL. The CDR3 is made up of 14 amino acids. The V and J ends lost 5 bases and 0 bases respectively, with 10 bases between them. CDR3 sequence (DNA): TGCGCCAGCAGCTCACAGTATCTGAACACTGAAGCTTTCTTT. Protein: CASSSQYLNTEAFF.

This clonotype has at least ten counts. The chain carries TRBV4-2 and TRBJ1-4; D uncertain. Trimming removed 4 bases at V and 4 bases at J, with 7 bases between. CDR1 LGHNA and CDR2 YNFKEQ come from the germline V gene. The CDR3 sequence is 13 residues long. The CDR3 sequence: CASSRSDNEKLFF. The DNA of the CDR3 is TGTGCCAGCAGCCGGTCAGATAATGAAAAACTGTTTTTT.

This clonotype has ten or more counts. The rearrangement links TRBV5-1 to TRBJ1-3; D is unclear. CDR3 length equals 16 residues. Germline lookup yields CDR1 SGHRS and CDR2 YFSETQ. With 0 bases removed from V and 4 bases from J, the gap between germline ends came to 14 bases. CDR3 DNA: TGCGCCAGCAGCTTGGTTTCTGGAATAGCGGGAAACACCATATATTTT. Protein sequence: CASSLVSGIAGNTIYF.

This clonotype has only a few counts. This chain joins TRBV6-6 and TRBJ1-1; TRBD1 matches 7 bases. The V and J ends lost 2 bases and 7 bases, in that order; junction bases with no gene match: 4. Germline CDR1 MNHNY, CDR2 SVGAGI (reference sequence). The CDR3 consists of 13 residues. CDR3 region: CASSYPTGVEAFF. The CDR3, as DNA: TGTGCCAGCAGTTACCCAACAGGGGTTGAAGCTTTCTTT.

V is TRBV5-4 and J is TRBJ2-5; D is unclear. CDR3 length: 13 residues. Germline CDR1 and CDR2: SGHNT and YYREEE (reference sequence). Trimming took 4 bases from V and 3 from J, leaving 10 bases between them. CDR3 sequence: CASSPRLEETQYF. The CDR3 nucleotides read TGTGCCAGCAGCCCCCGACTTGAAGAGACCCAGTACTTC.

This clonotype was picked up a small number of times. This chain joins TRBV4-3 and TRBJ2-3; 7 bases match TRBD2. CDR3 length equals 15 residues. Germline-derived CDR1 and CDR2 are LGHNA and YSLEER. The ends lost 1 base at V and 4 bases at J; junction bases unmatched: 5. The CDR3 here is CASSQVAGVADTQYF. CDR3 in DNA: TGCGCCAGCAGCCAAGTGGCGGGGGTGGCAGATACGCAGTATTTT.

This clonotype was seen a handful of times. This chain uses TRBV6-2 or TRBV6-3 with TRBJ2-7, with D possibly being TRBD1 (6 bases). V was shortened by 2 bases and J by 1 base, with 9 bases between the two germline ends. Germline values: CDR1 MNHEY, CDR2 SVGEGT. There are 14 residues in the CDR3. The CDR3 sequence is CASSYQGQSYEQYF. In DNA, the CDR3 is TGTGCCAGCAGTTACCAGGGGCAGTCCTACGAGCAGTACTTC.

V usage is TRBV5-1 and J usage is TRBJ2-5; no definite D call. This CDR3 comprises 13 residues. V was trimmed by 5 bases and J by 0 bases, leaving 8 bases between them. Germline-derived CDR1 and CDR2 are SGHRS and YFSETQ. The CDR3: CASSNPHQETQYF. DNA of the CDR3: TGCGCCAGCAGTAATCCGCACCAAGAGACCCAGTACTTC.

In this sample, this clonotype turned up a few times. The rearrangement uses TRBV20-1 and TRBJ2-2, with 13 bases lining up with TRBD2. V dropped 3 bases and J dropped 6; count of bases not matched to a gene: 13. The CDR3 length is 18 residues. In germline, CDR1 is DFQATT, CDR2 SNEGSKA (reference sequence). This CDR3 is CSARRTSGGVIVAGELFF. CDR3 DNA sequence: TGCAGTGCTAGGAGAACTAGCGGGGGGGTCATCGTGGCCGGGGAGCTGTTTTTT.

The chain is built from TRBV7-9 and TRBJ2-3; 8 bases are shared with TRBD2. V lost 6 bases and J lost 2; bases outside the gene matches: 10. The CDR3 contains 16 residues. Germline V CDR1 and CDR2: SEHNR, FQNEAQ (reference sequence). Here the CDR3 DNA reads TGTGCCAGCAGGGCGAAAGCGGGGGTGTTCACAGATACGCAGTATTTT. Translating it yields CASRAKAGVFTDTQYF.

The V and J genes are TRBV5-1 and TRBJ1-1, with D possibly matching TRBD1 (6 bases). The germline V and J ends were trimmed by 2 bases and 3 bases, with 11 bases remaining between them. This CDR3 comprises 14 residues. Per the germline V gene, CDR1 is SGHRS and CDR2 is YFSETQ. The chain's CDR3 is CASSFQGQDTEAFF. CDR3 DNA: TGCGCCAGCAGCTTTCAGGGGCAGGACACTGAAGCTTTCTTT.